The 22 T cell receptor beta chains reported below all come from one sample, sequenced in a study of radiation and T cells in renal cell carcinoma. Time point defined: blood 2 weeks post-SBRT. Treatment defined: 15 Gy SBRT to primary tumor, nephrectomy 4 weeks later. The assay was immunoSEQ multiplex PCR, and TCRdb's table has in-frame clones only and misses some. There are 100,000 to 150,000 clones in the sample; 88% occur only once, and 4.5% to 7.5% lies in the top ten. The sample here was blood, taken from a patient whose treatment included radiotherapy and nephrectomy. The receptor source for this set is a woman aged 70 to 79 with renal cell carcinoma.

The chain combines TRBV30 with TRBJ1-4; the D gene is possibly TRBD1 (6 bases). Trimming removed 1 base from V and 8 bases from J, with 8 bases in between. The CDR3 extends over 12 amino acids. Per the germline V gene, CDR1 is GTSNPN and CDR2 is SVGIG (reference sequence). CDR3 protein: CAWSGRGEKLFF. DNA for the CDR3: TGTGCCTGGAGTGGAAGGGGGGAAAAACTGTTTTTT.

This clone was seen a handful of times. The CDR3 DNA reads TGTGCCAGTAGTATTACCTCGACCAATCAGCCCCAGCATTTT. Encoded protein: CASSITSTNQPQHF. The chain has TRBV19 and TRBJ1-5; D gene ambiguous. From germline, CDR1 is LNHDA and CDR2 SQIVND (reference sequence). V lost 3 bases and J lost 3, with 9 bases in between. There are 14 residues in the CDR3.

The rearrangement uses TRBV5-5 and TRBJ1-6; no clear D gene. Germline assignment: CDR1 SGHKS and CDR2 YYEKEE (reference sequence). The CDR3 contains 12 residues. Trimming removed 4 bases at V and 5 bases at J, with 4 bases between. The CDR3 here is CASSQDNSPLHF. In nucleotides, the CDR3 is TGTGCCAGCAGCCAAGATAATTCACCCCTCCACTTT.

The CDR3 DNA is TGTGCCAGCAGTTCCAAATTAAGTGAAGCTTTCTTT. Residues: CASSSKLSEAFF. This sequence joins TRBV6-5 and TRBJ1-1, with D hard to call. Germline CDR1 reads MNHEY; CDR2 reads SVGAGI. Trimming took 4 bases from V and 7 from J, leaving 10 bases between them. The CDR3 is 12 amino acids.

V and J are TRBV5-3 and TRBJ2-5; TRBD2 matches 10 bases. TRBV5-3 is treated as an ORF (open reading frame) with a function not yet certain. The length of the CDR3 is 19 residues. V shed 3 bases and J 2 bases; nucleotides not matched to a gene: 16. This CDR3 reads CARSWTRGAGGYLQETQYF. The CDR3 bases are TGTGCCAGAAGCTGGACGCGAGGAGCGGGGGGGTACTTACAAGAGACCCAGTACTTC.

J is TRBJ1-2 and V is TRBV5-6; D gene ambiguous. Looked up from germline, CDR1 is SGHDT and CDR2 is YYEEEE. Trimming took off 4 bases at V and 0 bases at J, with 16 bases between the two ends. The CDR3 runs to 16 residues. The CDR3 here is CASSHGGGWPNYGYTF. CDR3 DNA: TGTGCCAGCAGCCATGGTGGCGGTTGGCCTAACTATGGCTACACCTTC.

This chain connects TRBV5-4 to TRBJ1-6, with D possibly TRBD1 on 5 matching bases. CDR3 length: 16 amino acids. The V gene's germline CDR1 is SGHNT and CDR2 YYREEE (reference sequence). Trimming shortened V by 4 bases and J by 5 bases, and 16 bases separated the two germline ends. CDR3 sequence reads: CASSRSGGSNNSPLHF. DNA of the CDR3: TGTGCCAGCAGCCGCTCGGGGGGATCGAATAATTCACCCCTCCACTTT.

The V and J genes are TRBV9 and TRBJ1-2, with D tentatively TRBD1 (5 bases). Trimming took off 3 bases at V and 2 bases at J, with 11 bases between the two ends. This CDR3 is 14 amino acids long. From germline, CDR1 is SGDLS and CDR2 YYNGEE. The CDR3 reads CASSAGLSNYGYTF. The CDR3 nucleotides are TGTGCCAGCAGCGCGGGACTGAGCAACTATGGCTACACCTTC.

The J gene is TRBJ1-1, the V gene TRBV19; TRBD1 might be the D (5 bases). The CDR3 consists of 13 residues. Germline lookup yields CDR1 LNHDA and CDR2 SQIVND (reference sequence). Trimming took off 6 bases at V and 4 bases at J, with 12 bases between the two ends. The CDR3 loop reads CASRFRGGTEAFF. CDR3 nucleotide sequence: TGTGCCAGTAGATTTAGGGGTGGCACTGAAGCTTTCTTT.

This clone was counted a single time. The chain has TRBV7-2 and TRBJ1-4; D is undetermined. Germline lookup yields CDR1 SGHTA and CDR2 FQGNSA. The germline V and J ends were trimmed by 3 bases and 7 bases, with 3 bases remaining between them. The CDR3 totals 11 residues. This CDR3 reads CASSFGEKLFF. CDR3 bases: TGTGCCAGCAGCTTTGGTGAAAAACTGTTTTTT.

This clone was counted a few times. The chain couples TRBV28 to TRBJ2-7; 8 nucleotides line up with TRBD2. V was pared by 4 bases and J by 4 bases, with 9 bases of the junction left unmatched. This CDR3 has 15 residues. Germline-derived CDR1 and CDR2 are MDHEN and SYDVKM. The CDR3 DNA is TGTGCCAGCAGTTCTGACGAGCGGGGGAGGTACGAGCAGTACTTC. This sequence encodes CASSSDERGRYEQYF. The full variable domain, its missing parts supplied by reference TRBV28 and TRBJ2-7, is DVKVTQSSRYLVKRTGEKVFLECVQDMDHENMFWYRQDPGLGLRLIYFSYDVKMKEKGDIPEGYSVSREKKERFSLILESASTNQTSMYLCASSSDERGRYEQYFGPGTRLTVT.

The chain couples TRBV9 to TRBJ2-7; perhaps TRBD1 as D (5 bases). The CDR3 contains 14 residues. With 0 bases removed from V and 6 bases from J, the gap between germline ends came to 13 bases. In germline, CDR1 is SGDLS, CDR2 YYNGEE. The CDR3 bases are TGTGCCAGCAGCGTAGGGCAGGGTCCTGGCGAGCAGTACTTC. The encoded protein is CASSVGQGPGEQYF.

The rearrangement links TRBV10-1 to TRBJ2-7; 11 bases are a match to TRBD2. Germline CDR1 reads WNHNN; CDR2 reads SYGVQD (reference sequence). V was clipped by 0 bases and J by 4 bases; unmatched bases: 8. The CDR3 covers 17 residues. The CDR3 is CASSESIGLAGGYEQYF. Here the CDR3 DNA reads TGCGCCAGCAGTGAGTCGATAGGGCTAGCGGGGGGTTACGAGCAGTACTTC.

The chain joins TRBV10-3 to TRBJ2-1; 7 bases align to TRBD2. The CDR3 length is 14 residues. J was trimmed by 5 bases and V by 2 bases; bases with no gene match: 3. CDR1 is ENHRY and CDR2 is SYGVKD in the germline V gene. CDR3: CAISERGENNEQFF. CDR3 in DNA: TGTGCCATCAGTGAGCGGGGGGAAAACAATGAGCAGTTCTTC.

The chain couples TRBV11-2 to TRBJ1-3; the match to TRBD1 covers 10 bases. The ends lost 2 bases at V and 4 bases at J; junction bases unmatched: 2. This CDR3 has 15 amino acids. Germline assignment: CDR1 SGHAT and CDR2 FQNNGV. The CDR3, as DNA: TGTGCCAGCAGCTTAACGGACAGGGGGGGAAACACCATATATTTT. Protein product: CASSLTDRGGNTIYF.

The chain has TRBV10-3 and TRBJ2-2; 9 bases agree with TRBD1. The CDR3 length is 16 residues. Germline loops: CDR1 ENHRY, CDR2 SYGVKD. Trimming cost V 10 bases and J 3 bases; bases outside gene matches: 12. The chain's CDR3 is CATRHRDREDTGELFF. Written as DNA, the CDR3 is TGTGCCACCAGACATCGGGACAGGGAGGACACCGGGGAGCTGTTTTTT.

J is TRBJ1-1 and V is TRBV27; unclear D gene. The CDR3 consists of 13 residues. Germline CDR1 reads MNHEY; CDR2 reads SMNVEV (reference sequence). V shed 6 bases and J shed 0 bases, with 8 bases lying between them. Here the CDR3 DNA reads TGTGCCAGCAGCTTAGCAATGAACACTGAAGCTTTCTTT. Its translation: CASSLAMNTEAFF.

The chain uses TRBV6-5 and TRBJ1-3; 7 bases fit TRBD1. Germline V gene sequence: CDR1 MNHEY, CDR2 SVGAGI. The CDR3 extends over 15 amino acids. The ends lost 3 bases at V and 0 bases at J; junction bases unmatched: 2. The CDR3 nucleotides read TGTGCCAGCAGTTATAGACAGGGCTCTGGAAACACCATATATTTT. This sequence encodes CASSYRQGSGNTIYF.

V gene TRBV30 combines with J gene TRBJ2-4; 11 bases line up with TRBD2. J gave up 7 bases and V 2 bases, and 16 bases lay outside the gene matches. Per germline, CDR1 GTSNPN and CDR2 SVGIG (reference sequence). CDR3 length: 18 amino acids. Written as DNA, the CDR3 is TGTGCCTGGAGTATGAAGGTAGCGGGGGGGCTACAGTTTAACATTCAGTACTTC. Protein product: CAWSMKVAGGLQFNIQYF.

This clone was seen a handful of times. The rearrangement joins TRBV10-1 to TRBJ1-1; 9 bases fit TRBD1. The CDR3 sequence is 14 residues long. Germline V gene data show CDR1 as WNHNN and CDR2 as SYGVQD (reference sequence). Trimming cost V 3 bases and J 4 bases; bases outside gene matches: 3. The CDR3 bases are TGCGCCAGCAGTGAACCGACAGGGGGCACTGAAGCTTTCTTT. It encodes CASSEPTGGTEAFF.

The gene calls are TRBV6-5 and TRBJ1-1; tentative D call: TRBD1 (6 bases). CDR3 size: 14 residues. Trimming stripped 3 bases from V and 4 bases from J, with 12 bases between. CDR1 is MNHEY and CDR2 is SVGAGI in the germline V gene. The CDR3 is CASSYSGVGTEAFF. As DNA, the CDR3 is TGTGCCAGCAGTTATTCAGGGGTAGGCACTGAAGCTTTCTTT.

This rearrangement joins TRBV9 to TRBJ1-2, with 8 bases fitting TRBD1. Germline V gene lookup returns CDR1 SGDLS and CDR2 YYNGEE. Unmatched junction bases numbered 3, after V lost 3 bases and J lost 5 bases. The CDR3 has 13 amino acids. The CDR3 loop is CASSGTGRYGYTF. The CDR3 DNA reads as TGTGCCAGCAGCGGGACAGGGAGATATGGCTACACCTTC.